The rows below give T cell receptor beta chains drawn from one sample of a study of radiotherapy plus CTLA-4 blockade in lung cancer. Libraries were prepared by immunoSEQ multiplex PCR; TCRdb keeps only in-frame clonotypes and omits some of them. The sample includes 50,000 or so clones, approximately 80% seen only once; the top ten take roughly 2.9%. The material sequenced was peripheral blood, taken from a patient treated with radiotherapy plus ipilimumab. All receptors derive from a human donor with non-small cell lung cancer who had a partial response to radiotherapy plus ipilimumab. Both conserved end residues are part of each CDR3. The D gene is left open where the match is weak. Only part of the rows carry a size: once, few, many, or a class if the clone is expanded.

. | . | TRBJ2-7 | TRBV28 | CASSSIGDSYEQYF | TGTGCCAGCAGTTCAATCGGTGATTCCTACGAGCAGTACTTC
TRBD2 | . | TRBJ2-7 | TRBV19 | CASRKGGGSYEQYF | TGTGCCAGTAGAAAAGGCGGGGGCTCCTACGAGCAGTACTTC
TRBD1 | . | TRBJ1-6 | TRBV5-4 | CASSDRGKYNSPLHF | TGTGCCAGCAGCGACAGGGGGAAGTATAATTCACCCCTCCACTTT
. | once | TRBJ2-7 | TRBV6-6 | CASSYSDSQQYF | TGTGCCAGCAGTTACTCGGACTCTCAGCAGTACTTC
TRBD1 | . | TRBJ1-1 | TRBV19 | CATSVGQPNTEAFF | TGTGCCACTTCAGTGGGACAGCCGAACACTGAAGCTTTCTTT
TRBD1 | . | TRBJ1-3 | TRBV6-6 | CASSTGANTIYF | TGTGCCAGCAGCACAGGGGCAAACACCATATATTTT
TRBD1 | . | TRBJ1-1 | TRBV10-2 | CASRPRDSVNTEAFF | TGCGCCAGCAGGCCCCGGGACAGTGTGAACACTGAAGCTTTCTTT
TRBD2 | . | TRBJ2-7 | TRBV18 | CASSPAGGVYEQYF | TGTGCCAGCTCACCGGCGGGGGGCGTGTACGAGCAGTACTTC
. | . | TRBJ1-4 | TRBV19 | CASSIKTQGGEKLFF | TGTGCCAGTAGTATCAAGACCCAAGGCGGTGAAAAACTGTTTTTT
. | once | TRBJ1-1 | TRBV4-3 | CASSQVGGNTEAFF | TGCGCCAGCAGCCAAGTGGGGGGGAACACTGAAGCTTTCTTT
. | . | TRBJ1-2 | TRBV7-2 | CASSSKSGENRYGYTF | TGTGCCAGCAGCTCTAAGTCGGGGGAGAATCGTTATGGCTACACCTTC
. | once | TRBJ2-1 | TRBV7-2 | CASSLDDTGQFF | TGTGCCAGCAGCTTAGATGACACCGGGCAGTTCTTC
. | . | TRBJ1-3 | TRBV9 | CASSPRDSGNTIYF | TGTGCCAGCAGTCCTCGGGACTCTGGAAACACCATATATTTT
. | once | TRBJ1-3 | TRBV15 | CATNSPTGQEGNTIYF | TGTGCCACCAATTCCCCCACAGGGCAGGAAGGAAACACCATATATTTT
TRBD2 | . | TRBJ2-7 | TRBV10-2 | CASSVLAGASYEQYF | TGCGCCAGCAGTGTATTAGCGGGAGCCTCCTACGAGCAGTACTTC
TRBD1 | . | TRBJ2-1 | TRBV11-3 | CASRETGGNEQFF | TGTGCCAGCAGGGAGACAGGGGGCAATGAGCAGTTCTTC
TRBD2 | once | TRBJ2-7 | TRBV5-1 | CASRLGGVAEQYF | TGCGCCAGCCGTCTTGGGGGGGTGGCCGAGCAGTACTTC
. | few | TRBJ2-3 | TRBV5-4 | CASSFGGGTDTQYF | TGTGCCAGCAGCTTTGGCGGGGGCACAGATACGCAGTATTTT
. | . | TRBJ2-2 | TRBV4-3 | CASSHGRRGELFF | TGCGCCAGCAGCCACGGTAGGAGGGGGGAGCTGTTTTTT
TRBD1 | . | TRBJ2-7 | TRBV5-1 | CASSPGQVYEQYF | TGCGCCAGCAGCCCGGGACAGGTATACGAGCAGTACTTC
TRBD2 | . | TRBJ2-3 | TRBV10-1 | CASSRGLAGNTQYF | TGCGCCAGCAGCCGAGGCCTAGCGGGGAATACGCAGTATTTT
. | . | TRBJ1-5 | TRBV28 | CASSLGGSNQPQHF | TGTGCCAGCAGTTTAGGGGGCTCTAATCAGCCCCAGCATTTT
TRBD1 | . | TRBJ1-5 | TRBV5-5 | CASSLGTGGSNQPQHF | TGTGCCAGCAGCCTTGGGACAGGGGGTAGCAATCAGCCCCAGCATTTT
TRBD1 | . | TRBJ1-2 | TRBV19 | CASSIPGQTYGYTF | TGTGCCAGTAGTATACCGGGACAGACCTATGGCTACACCTTC
TRBD1 | . | TRBJ2-7 | TRBV27 | CASSRRTGVYEQYF | TGTGCCAGCAGTCGCCGGACAGGGGTTTACGAGCAGTACTTC
. | . | TRBJ1-3 | TRBV21-1 | CASSKIGQLSGNTIYF | TGTGCCAGCAGCAAAATCGGACAGCTCTCTGGAAACACCATATATTTT
. | medium-sized | TRBJ2-7 | TRBV5-4 | CASSLTGSYEQYF | TGTGCCAGCAGCTTGACAGGCTCCTACGAGCAGTACTTC
. | . | TRBJ2-3 | TRBV5-1 | CASSELQGSDTQYF | TGCGCCAGCAGCGAGCTCCAGGGGTCAGATACGCAGTATTTT
TRBD2 | . | TRBJ2-7 | TRBV6-5 | CASSEWGGAYEQYF | TGTGCCAGCAGTGAATGGGGAGGGGCCTACGAGCAGTACTTC
. | . | TRBJ1-5 | TRBV6-6 | CASSYSPSGQPQHF | TGTGCCAGCAGTTACTCCCCATCCGGTCAGCCCCAGCATTTT
. | few | TRBJ1-1 | TRBV6-5 | CASSYPGQNTEAFF | TGTGCCAGCAGTTACCCGGGACAGAACACTGAAGCTTTCTTT
. | . | TRBJ1-1 | TRBV19 | CASSIRGAEAFF | TGTGCCAGTAGTATAAGGGGCGCTGAAGCTTTCTTT
. | . | TRBJ1-5 | TRBV5-4 | CASSLGAGPDQPQHF | TGTGCCAGCAGCTTGGGTGCAGGGCCCGATCAGCCCCAGCATTTT
. | . | TRBJ2-3 | TRBV6-5 | CASRRGGEDTQYF | TGTGCCAGCAGACGGGGCGGGGAAGATACGCAGTATTTT
. | once | TRBJ2-7 | TRBV6-5 | CASSRLRAYEQYF | TGTGCCAGCAGTCGGTTGAGGGCCTACGAGCAGTACTTC
. | . | TRBJ2-2 | TRBV5-4 | CASSFGTGELFF | TGTGCCAGCAGCTTCGGGACCGGGGAGCTGTTTTTT
TRBD1 | . | TRBJ2-3 | TRBV6-5 | CASSYRQGSTDTQYF | TGTGCCAGCAGTTACCGACAGGGTAGCACAGATACGCAGTATTTT
TRBD1 | . | TRBJ1-2 | TRBV6-5 | CASTRGQASGYTF | TGTGCCAGCACCCGGGGACAGGCATCTGGCTACACCTTC
TRBD2 | . | TRBJ2-1 | TRBV6-5 | CASSSLAGGNEQFF | TGTGCCAGCAGTTCATTAGCGGGGGGCAATGAGCAGTTCTTC
. | once | TRBJ2-1 | TRBV6-1 | CASSGLDRGINEQFF | TGTGCCAGCAGTGGGCTTGATAGGGGGATTAATGAGCAGTTCTTC
TRBD1 | . | TRBJ2-7 | TRBV10-3 | CAISESDRGLPYEQYF | TGTGCCATCAGTGAGTCGGACAGGGGGCTCCCCTACGAGCAGTACTTC
TRBD2 | . | TRBJ2-4 | TRBV6-5 | CASATSGNIQYF | TGTGCCAGCGCGACTAGCGGAAACATTCAGTACTTC
. | once | TRBJ1-4 | TRBV7-9 | CASSFQGGSSNEKLFF | TGTGCCAGCAGCTTTCAGGGAGGGTCATCTAATGAAAAACTGTTTTTT
. | . | TRBJ2-6 | TRBV2 | CASRPRGISSGANVLTF | TGTGCCAGCAGACCCAGGGGTATAAGCTCTGGGGCCAACGTCCTGACTTTC
TRBD1 | . | TRBJ2-3 | TRBV19 | CASDRGGLTDTQYF | TGTGCCAGTGACAGGGGGGGCCTGACAGATACGCAGTATTTT
. | few | TRBJ2-5 | TRBV7-9 | CASSSDWETQYF | TGTGCCAGCAGCTCGGACTGGGAGACCCAGTACTTC